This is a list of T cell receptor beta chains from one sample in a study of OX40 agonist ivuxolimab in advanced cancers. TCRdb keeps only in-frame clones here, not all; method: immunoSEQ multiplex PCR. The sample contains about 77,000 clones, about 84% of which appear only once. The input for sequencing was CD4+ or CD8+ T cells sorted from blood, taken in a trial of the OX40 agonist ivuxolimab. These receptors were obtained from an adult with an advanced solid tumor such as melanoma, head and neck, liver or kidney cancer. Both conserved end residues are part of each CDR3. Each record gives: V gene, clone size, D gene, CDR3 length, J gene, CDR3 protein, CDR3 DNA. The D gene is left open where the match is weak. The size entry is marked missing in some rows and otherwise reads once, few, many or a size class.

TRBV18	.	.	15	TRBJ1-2	CASSPSIRGNYGYTF	TGTGCCAGCTCACCGTCTATTAGGGGGAACTATGGCTACACCTTC
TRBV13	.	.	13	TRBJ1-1	CASSPLGDTEAFF	TGTGCCAGCAGCCCGTTGGGGGACACTGAAGCTTTCTTT
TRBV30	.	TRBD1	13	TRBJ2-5	CAWDRGQAETQYF	TGTGCCTGGGACAGGGGGCAAGCAGAGACCCAGTACTTC
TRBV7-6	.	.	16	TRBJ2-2	CASSSQGSLNTGELFF	TGTGCCAGCAGCTCCCAAGGCTCCCTGAACACCGGGGAGCTGTTTTTT
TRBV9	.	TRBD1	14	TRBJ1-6	CASSVGQGDSPLHF	TGTGCCAGCAGCGTAGGACAGGGAGATTCACCCCTCCACTTT
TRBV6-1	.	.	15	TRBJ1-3	CASHPFLSSGNTIYF	TGTGCCAGCCACCCTTTTTTGAGCTCTGGAAACACCATATATTTT
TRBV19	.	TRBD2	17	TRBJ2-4	CASSIIRGGVAKNIQYF	TGTGCCAGTAGTATTATTCGGGGAGGGGTAGCCAAAAACATTCAGTACTTC
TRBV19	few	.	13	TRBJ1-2	CASSNGLFDGYTF	TGTGCCAGTAGCAACGGACTTTTCGATGGCTACACCTTC
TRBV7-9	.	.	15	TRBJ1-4	CASTRGVATNEKLFF	TGTGCCAGTACTAGGGGGGTTGCAACTAATGAAAAACTGTTTTTT
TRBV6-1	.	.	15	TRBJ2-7	CASSESWGAHYEQYF	TGTGCCAGCAGTGAGTCGTGGGGGGCCCACTACGAGCAGTACTTC
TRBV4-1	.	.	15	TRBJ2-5	CASSQDRWGRETQYF	TGCGCCAGCAGCCAAGATAGGTGGGGGCGGGAGACCCAGTACTTC
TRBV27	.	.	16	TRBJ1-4	CASSITPRASNEKLFF	TGTGCCAGCAGTATCACCCCCCGGGCCTCTAATGAAAAACTGTTTTTT
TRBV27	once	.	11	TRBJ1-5	CASRRNQPQHF	TGTGCCAGCAGACGAAACCAGCCCCAGCATTTT
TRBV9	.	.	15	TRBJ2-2	CASSVVSAGTGELFF	TGTGCCAGCAGCGTAGTTTCTGCTGGCACCGGGGAGCTGTTTTTT
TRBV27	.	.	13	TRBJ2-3	CASSLRAGSTQYF	TGTGCCAGCAGTTTAAGGGCCGGGAGTACGCAGTATTTT
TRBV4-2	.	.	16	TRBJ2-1	CASSQEGTDSYNEQFF	TGTGCCAGCAGCCAAGAGGGGACTGACTCCTACAATGAGCAGTTCTTC
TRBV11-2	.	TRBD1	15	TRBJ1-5	CASSSTGAGNQPQHF	TGTGCCAGCAGCTCGACAGGGGCTGGCAATCAGCCCCAGCATTTT
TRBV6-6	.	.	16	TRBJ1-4	CASSYLDPATNEKLFF	TGTGCCAGCAGTTACCTGGACCCTGCAACTAATGAAAAACTGTTTTTT
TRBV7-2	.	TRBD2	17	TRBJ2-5	CASSSRTSGGLVETQYF	TGTGCCAGCAGCTCTAGGACTAGCGGGGGGTTGGTAGAGACCCAGTACTTC
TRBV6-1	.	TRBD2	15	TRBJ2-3	CASSELAGGPDTQYF	TGTGCCAGCAGTGAACTAGCGGGAGGGCCAGATACGCAGTATTTT
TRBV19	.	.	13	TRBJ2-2	CASSGPNTGELFF	TGTGCCAGCAGCGGTCCGAACACCGGGGAGCTGTTTTTT
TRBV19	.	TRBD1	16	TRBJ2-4	CASSSRDRGSKNIQYF	TGTGCCAGTAGTAGCCGGGACAGGGGGTCCAAAAACATTCAGTACTTC
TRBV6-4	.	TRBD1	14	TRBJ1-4	CASREGGSRGKLFF	TGTGCCAGCAGAGAAGGGGGCAGCCGCGGAAAACTGTTTTTT
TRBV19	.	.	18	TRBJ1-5	CASSIDGGTKGGNQPQHF	TGTGCCAGTAGTATAGACGGGGGCACAAAAGGGGGCAATCAGCCCCAGCATTTT
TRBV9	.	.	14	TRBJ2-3	CASSPTPSTDTQYF	TGTGCCAGCAGCCCCACGCCCAGCACAGATACGCAGTATTTT
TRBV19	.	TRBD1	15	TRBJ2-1	CASRTGQGSYNEQFF	TGTGCCAGTCGCACTGGACAGGGGTCCTATAATGAGCAGTTCTTC
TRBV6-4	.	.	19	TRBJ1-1	CASSDPRTTPQGRGRKAFF	TGTGCCAGCAGTGACCCACGGACCACACCGCAAGGAAGGGGACGAAAAGCTTTCTTT
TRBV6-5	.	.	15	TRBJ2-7	CASSYSGGGSYEQYF	TGTGCCAGCAGTTACTCAGGCGGAGGCTCCTACGAGCAGTACTTC
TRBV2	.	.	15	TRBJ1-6	CASRRRGGDESPLHF	TGTGCCAGCAGGCGACGTGGGGGGGATGAGTCACCCCTCCACTTT